The 25 T cell receptor beta chains reported below all come from one sample, sequenced in a study of blood T cell repertoires in COVID-19. Repertoires were generated with immunoSEQ multiplex PCR, while TCRdb's copy carries only in-frame clones and drops some. The data show 190,000 or so clones, with roughly 94% seen just once and 0.7% to 0.8% held by the top ten. Sample: peripheral blood. The receptor source for this set is a young man with COVID-19, enrolled during active disease.

The chain recombines TRBV11-2 with TRBJ1-2, with TRBD1 matching 8 bases. V lost 5 bases and J lost 7; bases outside the gene matches: 15. This CDR3 comprises 16 residues. The germline V gene has CDR1 SGHAT and CDR2 FQNNGV. The CDR3 sequence: CASSPGTGSRKGGYTF. The CDR3, as DNA: TGTGCCAGCAGCCCTGGGACAGGATCCCGTAAGGGTGGCTACACCTTC.

This chain links TRBV28 with TRBJ1-4, with TRBD1 matching 10 bases. Germline-derived CDR1 and CDR2 are MDHEN and SYDVKM. CDR3 length: 14 residues. V lost 6 bases, J lost 5 bases, and 3 bases stayed unmatched. The CDR3 bases are TGTGCCAGCAGGACAGGGGGCGGGAATGAAAAACTGTTTTTT. It specifies CASRTGGGNEKLFF.

This clone occurred once. V gene TRBV6-6 combines with J gene TRBJ2-5, with 7 positions matching TRBD1. J was trimmed by 4 bases and V by 5 bases; bases with no gene match: 4. The CDR3 extends over 13 amino acids. The germline V gene has CDR1 MNHNY and CDR2 SVGAGI (reference sequence). CDR3 loop: CASSAGQVETQYF. CDR3 nucleotide sequence: TGTGCCAGCAGTGCCGGACAGGTAGAGACCCAGTACTTC.

The V call is TRBV10-3, the J call TRBJ1-5; 8 bases line up with TRBD1. The CDR3 has 13 amino acids. Germline values: CDR1 ENHRY, CDR2 SYGVKD. V was clipped by 4 bases and J by 4 bases; unmatched bases: 0. CDR3: CAISGDRNQPQHF. The CDR3 DNA sequence: TGTGCCATCAGTGGGGACAGGAATCAGCCCCAGCATTTT.

This sequence joins TRBV3-1 (or the pseudogene TRBV3-2) and TRBJ1-3, with TRBD1 identical over 8 bases. V was clipped by 1 base and J by 3 bases; unmatched bases: 5. Germline V gene sequence: CDR1 LGHDT, CDR2 YNNKEL (reference sequence). The CDR3 is 16 residues long. For the CDR3, the DNA is TGTGCCAGCAGCCAAGGTACAGGGGGGTATGGAAACACCATATATTTT. Amino acid sequence: CASSQGTGGYGNTIYF.

The chain joins TRBV20-1 to TRBJ2-1, with 7 nucleotides matching TRBD2. The J segment lost 6 bases and the V segment lost 3 bases, leaving 14 bases of the junction unmatched. The length of the CDR3 is 16 residues. Germline CDR1 DFQATT, CDR2 SNEGSKA (reference sequence). Here the CDR3 DNA reads TGCAGTGCTAGTGATTCGGGGGGATCCTCCGGCAATGAGCAGTTCTTC. Translation gives CSASDSGGSSGNEQFF.

This clone was picked up a small number of times. This chain connects TRBV5-4 to TRBJ2-7; TRBD1 matches at 8 bases. CDR3 size: 15 residues. With V trimmed by 6 bases and J by 5 bases, 13 bases remained unmatched. Germline-derived CDR1 and CDR2 are SGHNT and YYREEE (reference sequence). For the CDR3, the DNA is TGTGCCAGCACCTTCGGACAGGGTCAAACCCACGAGCAGTACTTC. Its translation is CASTFGQGQTHEQYF.

This clone appeared once. The rearrangement joins TRBV7-5 to TRBJ2-3; the table's D gene call, TRBD2, was not cross checked with the DNA. TRBV7-5 is termed a pseudogene. The CDR3 covers 16 residues. The CDR3 here is CVTHQSYSLSTDTQYF. The CDR3 DNA follows: TGTGTCACCCATCAATCTTACTCCCTAAGCACAGATACGCAGTATTTT.

The CDR3 here is CATSRDFPPDTTGNTIYF. The CDR3 region has the DNA TGTGCCACCAGCAGAGATTTTCCCCCGGACACGACTGGAAACACCATATATTTT. The chain is built from TRBV15 and TRBJ1-3, with TRBD1 as a possible D gene (5 bases). This CDR3 has 18 amino acids. The germline V and J ends were trimmed by 0 bases and 2 bases, with 17 bases remaining between them. Germline CDR1 and CDR2: LNHNV and YYDKDF (reference sequence).

Written as DNA, the CDR3 is TGTGCCAGCAGTTACTCGGAACTAGGATCAACTGAAGCTTTCTTT. It is translated as CASSYSELGSTEAFF. This rearrangement joins TRBV6-5 to TRBJ1-1; D remains ambiguous. Per the germline V gene, CDR1 is MNHEY and CDR2 is SVGAGI. Trimming shortened V by 0 bases and J by 5 bases, and 13 bases separated the two germline ends. The CDR3 totals 15 residues.

The V call is TRBV6-4, the J call TRBJ2-5, with D perhaps matching TRBD1 (6 bases). The CDR3 length is 15 residues. V lost 4 bases to trimming and J lost 2 bases, with 14 bases between them. CDR1 is MRHNA, CDR2 SNTAGT, per germline. The CDR3 is CASSVSGQTQETQYF. DNA of the CDR3: TGTGCCAGCAGTGTCTCCGGACAGACACAAGAGACCCAGTACTTC.

V is TRBV10-3 and J is TRBJ1-2; D is unresolved. CDR3 length: 17 residues. Germline V gene data show CDR1 as ENHRY and CDR2 as SYGVKD. V was shortened by 8 bases and J by 3 bases, with 25 bases between the two germline ends. The CDR3 protein is CAIRSTRDSFYDYGYTF. DNA of the CDR3: TGTGCCATCCGTAGTACTAGGGATTCCTTCTATGACTATGGCTACACCTTC.

The V and J genes are TRBV5-1 and TRBJ1-3, with 9 bases lining up with TRBD1. CDR3 size: 16 residues. The germline gives CDR1 SGHRS, CDR2 YFSETQ. The junction had 12 bases not matched to a gene; V was cut back by 4 bases and J by 7 bases. Here the CDR3 DNA reads TGCGCCAGCAGCCCCGCCTTGGACAGGGGAGGCAACACCATATATTTT. This gives the protein CASSPALDRGGNTIYF. Looking up the rest from reference TRBV5-1 and TRBJ1-3 gives the full variable domain: KAGVTQTPRYLIKTRGQQVTLSCSPISGHRSVSWYQQTPGQGLQFLFEYFSETQRNKGNFPGRFSGRQFSNSRSEMNVSTLELGDSALYLCASSPALDRGGNTIYFGEGSWLTVV.

This clone was recorded once. This rearrangement joins TRBV5-1 to TRBJ2-7; maybe TRBD1 (6 bases). The CDR3 is made up of 15 amino acids. V was shortened by 4 bases and J by 6 bases, with 20 bases between the two germline ends. Germline loops: CDR1 SGHRS, CDR2 YFSETQ. This CDR3 is CASSGQGSRSAEQYF. The CDR3 nucleotides are TGCGCCAGCAGCGGCCAGGGGTCCCGGTCGGCCGAGCAGTACTTC.

This chain joins TRBV5-4 and TRBJ2-3; D may be TRBD2 (5 bases). CDR3 length: 12 amino acids. From germline, CDR1 is SGHNT and CDR2 YYREEE (reference sequence). Trimming shortened V by 3 bases and J by 8 bases, and 10 bases separated the two germline ends. CDR3 sequence: CASSSFAGTQYF. The CDR3, as DNA: TGTGCCAGCAGCTCGTTCGCGGGTACGCAGTATTTT.

The V gene is TRBV27, the J gene TRBJ2-7, with 12 nucleotides matching TRBD1. V was pared by 3 bases and J by 4 bases, with 4 bases of the junction left unmatched. The CDR3 extends over 15 amino acids. Germline loops: CDR1 MNHEY, CDR2 SMNVEV (reference sequence). In DNA, the CDR3 is TGTGCCAGCAGTTTGGGGACAGGGGGCACGTACGAGCAGTACTTC. Protein: CASSLGTGGTYEQYF.

The gene calls are TRBV19 and TRBJ1-5; D is unresolved. The V and J ends lost 1 base and 1 base respectively, with 8 bases between them. CDR1 and CDR2 (germline): LNHDA, SQIVND (reference sequence). This CDR3 spans 15 amino acids. The CDR3 bases are TGTGCCAGTAGTATAGCGGGTATGAGCAATCAGCCCCAGCATTTT. Protein sequence: CASSIAGMSNQPQHF. Combining the CDR3 with reference TRBV19 and TRBJ1-5 gives the whole variable domain DGGITQSPKYLFRKEGQNVTLSCEQNLNHDAMYWYRQDPGQGLRLIYYSQIVNDFQKGDIAEGYSVSREKKESFPLTVTSAQKNPTAFYLCASSIAGMSNQPQHFGDGTRLSIL.

This sequence joins TRBV4-2 and TRBJ1-6, with D tentatively TRBD1 (6 bases). CDR1 is LGHNA and CDR2 is YNFKEQ in the germline V gene. The CDR3 covers 14 residues. V was trimmed by 0 bases and J by 9 bases, leaving 9 bases between them. CDR3 in amino acids: CASSQERGGSPLHF. In DNA, the CDR3 is TGTGCCAGCAGCCAAGAAAGGGGGGGTTCACCCCTCCACTTT.

This clone was observed once. The chain joins TRBV5-4 to TRBJ2-7; 9 nucleotides match TRBD1. This CDR3 region has 14 residues. The V segment lost 4 bases and the J segment 5 bases; nucleotides outside the gene matches: 7. In germline, CDR1 is SGHNT, CDR2 YYREEE (reference sequence). CDR3 in DNA: TGTGCCAGCAGCGGACGGACAGGGGTCAACGAGCAGTACTTC. Its translation is CASSGRTGVNEQYF.

The J gene is TRBJ2-3, the V gene TRBV4-1; the match to TRBD2 covers 8 bases. This CDR3 has 17 amino acids. In germline, CDR1 is MGHRA, CDR2 YSYEKL. The J segment lost 2 bases and the V segment lost 0 bases, leaving 7 bases of the junction unmatched. CDR3 coding DNA: TGCGCCAGCAGCCAAGAAAAAGGCGGGGGGACCACAGATACGCAGTATTTT. Translating gives CASSQEKGGGTTDTQYF.

This clone has just one count. The chain carries TRBV6-5 and TRBJ1-1; TRBD1 aligns across 8 bases. The CDR3 sequence is 15 residues long. In germline, CDR1 is MNHEY, CDR2 SVGAGI. The trim removed 8 bases at V and 5 bases at J, leaving 13 bases unmatched. The DNA for the CDR3 is TGTGCCAGCCTATTGACAGGGGCCCCCCGGACTGAAGCTTTCTTT. Protein product: CASLLTGAPRTEAFF.

This sequence joins TRBV27 and TRBJ2-7, with 10 bases lining up with TRBD1. The trim removed 5 bases at V and 3 bases at J, leaving 10 bases unmatched. This CDR3 is built from 16 residues. Germline V gene data show CDR1 as MNHEY and CDR2 as SMNVEV (reference sequence). The CDR3 reads CASSGPGTGVFYEQYF. The CDR3 DNA reads TGTGCCAGCAGTGGACCCGGGACAGGGGTTTTCTACGAGCAGTACTTC.

The V gene is TRBV5-1, the J gene TRBJ1-1, with D possibly TRBD1 on 6 matching bases. The CDR3 covers 15 residues. V gave up 2 bases and J gave up 3 bases, with 14 bases separating them. The germline V gene has CDR1 SGHRS and CDR2 YFSETQ. The CDR3 spells CASSFYGTRDTEAFF. DNA for the CDR3: TGCGCCAGCAGCTTCTACGGGACAAGAGACACTGAAGCTTTCTTT.

The chain uses TRBV2 and TRBJ2-7; 11 bases fit TRBD2. The trim removed 2 bases at V and 0 bases at J, leaving 3 bases unmatched. Germline V lookup: CDR1 SNHLY, CDR2 FYNNEI. The CDR3 loop spans 16 amino acids. The CDR3 sequence: CASSEQTSGASYEQYF. In DNA form, the CDR3 reads TGTGCCAGCAGTGAACAGACTAGCGGGGCCTCCTACGAGCAGTACTTC.

The CDR3 sequence: CAITIWVADYGYTF. CDR3 in DNA: TGTGCCATCACGATTTGGGTTGCGGACTATGGCTACACCTTC. The rearrangement uses TRBV10-3 and TRBJ1-2; D remains ambiguous. Trimming pared 7 bases from V and 3 bases from J, leaving 15 bases between. Germline V CDR1 and CDR2: ENHRY, SYGVKD. The CDR3 has 14 residues.